This T cell receptor (beta chain) is from a study of shared clonotypes between healthy human individuals. Germline V gene data show CDR1 as MNHNY and CDR2 as SVGAGI (reference sequence). The CDR3 has 14 residues. Germline trimming cut 2 bases from V and 2 bases from J; bases unmatched to any gene: 0. With regard to this clone: Other DNA sequences in this specimen translate into the identical CDR3.

In the authors' methods: Sequence data from immunoSEQ were junction-only and lacked quality scores; consequently, filtering differed. Generated by immunoSEQ multiplex PCR, the TCRdb table keeps only in-frame clones and is missing some. V, J and clone size were drawn from that table, and D and trimming were deduced from the DNA. The table records some 1.4 million clones, roughly 97% of them present only once. The chain uses TRBV6-6 and TRBJ2-7, with TRBD1 matching over 10 bases. This clonotype was sampled from a man in his thirties or forties in good health. Sequencing used naive CD4+ T cells sorted from blood. Noted subset: CD45RA+ positively selected. The CDR3 region has the DNA TGTGCCAGCAGTTACGGGACAGGGGCCTACGAGCAGTACTTC. Residues: CASSYGTGAYEQYF.